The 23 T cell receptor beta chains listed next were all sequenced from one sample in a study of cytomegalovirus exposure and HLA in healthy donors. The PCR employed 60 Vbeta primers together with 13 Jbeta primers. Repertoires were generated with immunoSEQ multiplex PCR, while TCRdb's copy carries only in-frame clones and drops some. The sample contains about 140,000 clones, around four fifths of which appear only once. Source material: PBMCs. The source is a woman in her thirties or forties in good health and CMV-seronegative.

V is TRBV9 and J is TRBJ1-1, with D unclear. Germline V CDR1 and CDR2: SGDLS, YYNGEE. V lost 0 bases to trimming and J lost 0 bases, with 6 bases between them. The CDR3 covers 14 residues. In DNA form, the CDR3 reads TGTGCCAGCAGCGTAGTTAGCATGAACACTGAAGCTTTCTTT. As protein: CASSVVSMNTEAFF. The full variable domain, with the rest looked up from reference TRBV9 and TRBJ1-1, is DSGVTQTPKHLITATGQRVTLRCSPRSGDLSVYWYQQSLDQGLQFLIQYYNGEERAKGNILERFSAQQFPDLHSELNLSSLELGDSALYFCASSVVSMNTEAFFGQGTRLTVV.

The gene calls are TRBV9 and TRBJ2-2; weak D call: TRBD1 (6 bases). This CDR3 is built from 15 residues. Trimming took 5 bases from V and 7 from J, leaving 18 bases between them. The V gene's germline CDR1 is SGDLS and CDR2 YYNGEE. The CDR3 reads CASRGPYRAGGELFF. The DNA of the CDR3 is TGTGCCAGCAGAGGTCCCTACAGGGCTGGCGGGGAGCTGTTTTTT.

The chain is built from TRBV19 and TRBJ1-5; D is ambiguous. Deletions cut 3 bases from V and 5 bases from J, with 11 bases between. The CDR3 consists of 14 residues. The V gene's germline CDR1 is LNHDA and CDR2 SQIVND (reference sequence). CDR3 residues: CASSISGWDQPQHF. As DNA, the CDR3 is TGTGCCAGTAGTATCTCAGGTTGGGATCAGCCCCAGCATTTT. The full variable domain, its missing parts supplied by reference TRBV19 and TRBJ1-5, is DGGITQSPKYLFRKEGQNVTLSCEQNLNHDAMYWYRQDPGQGLRLIYYSQIVNDFQKGDIAEGYSVSREKKESFPLTVTSAQKNPTAFYLCASSISGWDQPQHFGDGTRLSIL.

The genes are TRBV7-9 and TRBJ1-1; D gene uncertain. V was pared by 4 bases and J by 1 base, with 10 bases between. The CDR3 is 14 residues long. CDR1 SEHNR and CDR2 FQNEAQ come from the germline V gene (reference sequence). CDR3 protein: CASSSTLGNTEAFF. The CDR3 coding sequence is TGTGCCAGCAGCTCGACACTAGGGAACACTGAAGCTTTCTTT.

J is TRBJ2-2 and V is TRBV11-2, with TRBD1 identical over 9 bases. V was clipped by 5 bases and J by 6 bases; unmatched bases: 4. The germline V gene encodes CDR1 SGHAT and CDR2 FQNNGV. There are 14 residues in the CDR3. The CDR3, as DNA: TGTGCCAGCAGCCTAAGACAGGGGGCCGGGGAGCTGTTTTTT. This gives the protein CASSLRQGAGELFF. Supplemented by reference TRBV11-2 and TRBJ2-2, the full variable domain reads EAGVAQSPRYKIIEKRQSVAFWCNPISGHATLYWYQQILGQGPKLLIQFQNNGVVDDSQLPKDRFSAERLKGVDSTLKIQPAKLEDSAVYLCASSLRQGAGELFFGEGSRLTVL.

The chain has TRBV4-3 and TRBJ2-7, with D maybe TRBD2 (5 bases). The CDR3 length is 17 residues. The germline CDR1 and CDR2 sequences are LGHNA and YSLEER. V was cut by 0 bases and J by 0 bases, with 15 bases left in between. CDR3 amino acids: CASSQESGKLYSYEQYF. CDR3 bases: TGCGCCAGCAGCCAAGAATCGGGAAAACTCTACTCCTACGAGCAGTACTTC.

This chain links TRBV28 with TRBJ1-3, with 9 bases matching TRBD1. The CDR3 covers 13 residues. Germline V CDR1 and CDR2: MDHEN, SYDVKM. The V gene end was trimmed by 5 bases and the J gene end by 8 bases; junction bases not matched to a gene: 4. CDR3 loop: CASSVDRGHTIYF. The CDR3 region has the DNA TGTGCCAGCAGTGTGGACAGGGGCCACACCATATATTTT.

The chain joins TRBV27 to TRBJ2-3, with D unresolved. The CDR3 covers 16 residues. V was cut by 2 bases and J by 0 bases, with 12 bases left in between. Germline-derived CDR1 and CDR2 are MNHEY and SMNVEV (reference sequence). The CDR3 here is CASSLKRAASTDTQYF. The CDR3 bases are TGTGCCAGCAGTTTAAAGCGTGCGGCTAGCACAGATACGCAGTATTTT.

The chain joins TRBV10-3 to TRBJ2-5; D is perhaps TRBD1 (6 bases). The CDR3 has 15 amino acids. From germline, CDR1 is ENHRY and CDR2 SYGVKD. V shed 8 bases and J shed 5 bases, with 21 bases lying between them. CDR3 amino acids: CAIQTGTGSGETQYF. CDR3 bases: TGTGCCATCCAAACTGGAACAGGGTCCGGGGAGACCCAGTACTTC.

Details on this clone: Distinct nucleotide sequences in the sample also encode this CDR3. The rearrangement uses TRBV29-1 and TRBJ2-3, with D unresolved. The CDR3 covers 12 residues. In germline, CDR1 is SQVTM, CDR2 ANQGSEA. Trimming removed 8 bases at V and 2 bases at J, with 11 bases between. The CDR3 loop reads CSPRKSTDTQYF. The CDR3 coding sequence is TGCAGCCCCAGAAAATCCACAGATACGCAGTATTTT.

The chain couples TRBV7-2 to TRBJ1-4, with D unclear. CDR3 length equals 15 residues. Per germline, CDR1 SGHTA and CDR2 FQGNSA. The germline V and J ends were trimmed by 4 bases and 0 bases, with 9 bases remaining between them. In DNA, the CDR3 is TGTGCCAGCAGCTCCCGGGGTCCAACTAATGAAAAACTGTTTTTT. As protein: CASSSRGPTNEKLFF.

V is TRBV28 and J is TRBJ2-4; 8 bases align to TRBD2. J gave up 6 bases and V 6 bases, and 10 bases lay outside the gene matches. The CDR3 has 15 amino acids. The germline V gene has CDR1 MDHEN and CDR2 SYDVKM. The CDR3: CASSLPGGGGNIQYF. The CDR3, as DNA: TGTGCCAGCAGCCTACCGGGAGGGGGGGGAAACATTCAGTACTTC.

The CDR3 DNA reads TGTGCCAGCAGCCCAGGGATACCCTATGGCTACACCTTC. Residues: CASSPGIPYGYTF. V is TRBV11-2 and J is TRBJ1-2; tentative D call: TRBD1 (5 bases). CDR1 and CDR2 (germline): SGHAT, FQNNGV. V was cut by 5 bases and J by 4 bases, with 11 bases left in between. This CDR3 is built from 13 residues.

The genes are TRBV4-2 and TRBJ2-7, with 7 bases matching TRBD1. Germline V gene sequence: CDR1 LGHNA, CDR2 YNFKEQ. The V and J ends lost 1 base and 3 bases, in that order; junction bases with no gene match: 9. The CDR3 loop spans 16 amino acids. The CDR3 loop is CASSQAATGTYYEQYF. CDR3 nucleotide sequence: TGTGCCAGCAGCCAAGCCGCGACAGGGACCTACTACGAGCAGTACTTC.

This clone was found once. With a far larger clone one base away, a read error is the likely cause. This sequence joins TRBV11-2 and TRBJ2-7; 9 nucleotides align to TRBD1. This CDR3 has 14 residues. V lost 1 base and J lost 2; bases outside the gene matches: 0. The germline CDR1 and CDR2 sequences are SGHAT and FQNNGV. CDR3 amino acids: CASSLGQGAYEQYF. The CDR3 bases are TGTGCCAGCAGCTTAGGACAGGGGGCCTACGAGCAGTACTTC.

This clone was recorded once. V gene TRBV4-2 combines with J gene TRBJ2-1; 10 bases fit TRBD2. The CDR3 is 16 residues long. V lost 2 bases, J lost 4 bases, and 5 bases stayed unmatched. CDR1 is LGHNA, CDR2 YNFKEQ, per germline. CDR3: CASSQQGTSAYNEQFF. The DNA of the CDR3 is TGTGCCAGCAGCCAACAAGGGACTAGCGCGTACAATGAGCAGTTCTTC.

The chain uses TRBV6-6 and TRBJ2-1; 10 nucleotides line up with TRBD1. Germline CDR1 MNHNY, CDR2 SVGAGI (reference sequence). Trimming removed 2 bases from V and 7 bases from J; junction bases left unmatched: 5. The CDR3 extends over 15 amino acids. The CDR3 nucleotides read TGTGCCAGCAGTTACCCCGGGACAGGGGTTAATGAGCAGTTCTTC. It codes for CASSYPGTGVNEQFF.

The CDR3 sequence is CASGLGVGTGVLTEAFF. CDR3 nucleotide sequence: TGTGCTAGTGGTTTGGGGGTCGGGACAGGGGTTCTCACTGAAGCTTTCTTT. The chain is built from TRBV12-5 and TRBJ1-1; 10 bases fit TRBD1. There are 17 residues in the CDR3. Germline CDR1 is LGHNT and CDR2 is FRNRAP. V dropped 1 base and J dropped 4; count of bases not matched to a gene: 9. The whole variable domain, filled in from reference TRBV12-5 and TRBJ1-1, reads DARVTQTPRHKVTEMGQEVTMRCQPILGHNTVFWYRQTMMQGLELLAYFRNRAPLDDSGMPKDRFSAEMPDATLATLKIQPSEPRDSAVYFCASGLGVGTGVLTEAFFGQGTRLTVV.

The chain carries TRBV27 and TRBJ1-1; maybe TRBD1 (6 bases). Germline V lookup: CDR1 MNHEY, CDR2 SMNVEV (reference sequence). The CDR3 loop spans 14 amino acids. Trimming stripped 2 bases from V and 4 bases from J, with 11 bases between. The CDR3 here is CASSLVVQGTEAFF. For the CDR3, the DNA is TGTGCCAGCAGTTTAGTGGTACAGGGCACTGAAGCTTTCTTT.

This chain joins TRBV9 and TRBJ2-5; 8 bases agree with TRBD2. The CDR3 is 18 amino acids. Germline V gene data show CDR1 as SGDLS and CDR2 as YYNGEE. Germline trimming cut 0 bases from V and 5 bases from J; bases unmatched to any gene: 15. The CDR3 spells CASSVAVAGGRVRETQYF. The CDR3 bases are TGTGCCAGCAGCGTAGCTGTTGCGGGAGGTCGGGTCAGGGAGACCCAGTACTTC.

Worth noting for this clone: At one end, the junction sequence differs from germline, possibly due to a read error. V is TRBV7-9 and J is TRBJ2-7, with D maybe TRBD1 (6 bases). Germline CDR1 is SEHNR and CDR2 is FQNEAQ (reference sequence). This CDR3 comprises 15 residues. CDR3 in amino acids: CSSTSRAGEYYEQYF. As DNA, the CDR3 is TGTTCCAGCACCTCACGGGCAGGGGAATATTACGAGCAGTACTTC.

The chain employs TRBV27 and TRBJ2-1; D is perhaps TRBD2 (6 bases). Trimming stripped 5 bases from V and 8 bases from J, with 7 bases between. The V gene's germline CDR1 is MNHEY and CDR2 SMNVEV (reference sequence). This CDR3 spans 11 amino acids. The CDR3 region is CASSPGDEQFF. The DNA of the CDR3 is TGTGCCAGCAGTCCGGGGGATGAGCAGTTCTTC.

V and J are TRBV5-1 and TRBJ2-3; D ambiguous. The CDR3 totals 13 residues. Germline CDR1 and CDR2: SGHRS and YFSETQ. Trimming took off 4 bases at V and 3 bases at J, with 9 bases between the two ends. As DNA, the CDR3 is TGCGCCAGCAGCAACAGAGATACAGATACGCAGTATTTT. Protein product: CASSNRDTDTQYF.